This T cell receptor (beta chain) is drawn from a study of cytomegalovirus exposure and HLA in healthy donors. Study-level information: Among the roughly 400 genotyped donors, over 70% were placed in the Caucasian-associated ancestry cluster. Study conclusions and caveats: Earlier findings revealed that most TCR beta V segments proved productive either about 87% or about 30% of the time. Confirmation in vitro established that a few CMV-associated chains were specific for CMV antigens.

Only one count was recorded for this clone. Its cognate antigen is unknown. Every donor was a healthy person donating bone marrow. In the PCR, 60 Vbeta and 13 Jbeta primers were used. Profiling relied on immunoSEQ multiplex PCR, and the TCRdb table lists in-frame clones only, not all of them. The sample yields 95,000 to 120,000 clones, about 80% seen once. CDR1 is SGHRS and CDR2 is YFSETQ in the germline V gene. The CDR3 covers 15 residues. Trimming stripped 5 bases from V and 8 bases from J, with 20 bases between. The chain recombines TRBV5-1 with TRBJ2-1, with D perhaps TRBD2 (6 bases). The sequence came from a woman in her 30s in good health and CMV-seropositive. Sequenced material: PBMCs. Here the CDR3 DNA reads TGCGCCAGCAGGGAAGGACATTCCTGGGGGGATGAGCAGTTCTTC. This encodes CASREGHSWGDEQFF.